These T cell receptor beta chains were read from a single sample in a study of beta chain features in type 1 diabetes. The method was immunoSEQ multiplex PCR; TCRdb's version includes in-frame clones alone and lacks a portion of them. Among hundreds of thousands of clones, over 12% were seen once, and the ten largest hold roughly 0.04%. Sequencing input: naive CD4+ T cells from blood. All receptors come from a man younger than 30 with type 1 diabetes. The CDR3 runs from the conserved cysteine through the conserved F or W.

CDR3	V	J
CASSQEVRGGGYEQYF	TRBV4-2	TRBJ2-7
CAWSVGTGKPQHF	TRBV30	TRBJ1-5
CASSQETGLDQPQHF	TRBV4-3	TRBJ1-5
CSVSGTGGAETQYF	TRBV29-1	TRBJ2-5
CASSFGRHTDTQYF	TRBV7-9	TRBJ2-3
CASSPDSPYGYTF	TRBV7-9	TRBJ1-2
CASSFSSSYNEQFF	TRBV5-1	TRBJ2-1
CASSQENTGELFF	TRBV4-2	TRBJ2-2
CASSASSYEQYF	TRBV7-2	TRBJ2-7
CASSLSGTASSYEQYF	TRBV5-4	TRBJ2-7
CASRTLDGRLLALHF	TRBV2	TRBJ1-6
CASSVQGMTGELFF	TRBV7-2	TRBJ2-2
CASSVAGGTLKETQYF	TRBV9	TRBJ2-5
CASSLVDRTDYEQYF	TRBV7-2	TRBJ2-7
CSARRGINYGYTF	TRBV29-1	TRBJ1-2
CASSYSSAGLAYEQYF	TRBV6-5	TRBJ2-7
CASSTDPKTGSYEQYF	TRBV19	TRBJ2-7
CASSFGGHAEAFF	TRBV7-2	TRBJ1-1
CASSRERATEAFF	TRBV6-1	TRBJ1-1
CASSLERGITYEQYF	TRBV7-9	TRBJ2-7
CASSLRTGRISPLHF	TRBV28	TRBJ1-6
CASSLNGPSYEQYF	TRBV7-2	TRBJ2-7